This entry concerns a single TCR beta chain. Its matching antigen is unknown. The data belong to a study of cytomegalovirus exposure and HLA in healthy donors. Study background: Unique TCR beta sequences numbering fewer than 130 million came from 150 million to 200 million T cells in an earlier analysis.

PCR involved 60 Vbeta and 13 Jbeta primers. Only in-frame clones appear in the TCRdb table, and some are missing; sequencing was by immunoSEQ multiplex PCR. The data contain about 98,000 clones, around 70% of them singletons. Overall study findings and caveats: Highest at DRB1 and lowest at HLA-C, TCR association rates differed among HLA loci in a later analysis. According to the study, around 160 TCR beta chains were cytomegalovirus-associated. Most TCR beta V segments were productive about 90% or about 30% of the time in an earlier analysis.

The CDR3 spans 11 residues. Germline assignment: CDR1 DFQATT and CDR2 SNEGSKA (reference sequence). Trimming stripped 6 bases from V and 4 bases from J, with 10 bases between. V gene TRBV20-1 combines with J gene TRBJ2-7; tentatively, D is TRBD2 (6 bases). The clonotype comes from a man aged 45-60 years in good health and CMV-seronegative. Specimen: PBMCs. The CDR3 here is CSAGGNYEQYF. CDR3 DNA: TGCAGTGCGGGCGGGAATTACGAGCAGTACTTC.